A single sample is the source of the 10 T cell receptor beta chains below, sequenced in a study of shared clonotypes between healthy human individuals. Assay: immunoSEQ multiplex PCR; the TCRdb copy retains only in-frame clones and omits some. The data contain about half a million clones, approximately 80% of them seen just once; the ten biggest clones take up 12%. The sequenced sample consisted of PBMCs. These receptors were obtained from a woman aged 40 to 55 in good health. Some clones in this sample may be carry-over from other donors' samples.

The table lists this clone with a count of one. The likely explanation is a read error, given a far larger clone one base away. V usage is TRBV6-4 and J usage is TRBJ1-2, with D possibly TRBD1 on 5 matching bases. The CDR3 has 15 amino acids. Germline CDR1 MRHNA, CDR2 SNTAGT. The germline V and J ends were trimmed by 6 bases and 6 bases, with 20 bases remaining between them. The CDR3 region is CASSPSSGANHGYTF. For the CDR3, the DNA is TGTGCCAGCAGCCCGTCGTCTGGGGCCAACCATGGCTACACCTTC.

The rearrangement links TRBV5-1 to TRBJ2-1; perhaps TRBD1 as D (5 bases). The CDR3 loop spans 13 amino acids. V lost 4 bases and J 7 bases, leaving 12 bases between the germline ends. The germline V gene has CDR1 SGHRS and CDR2 YFSETQ. CDR3 sequence reads: CASSADIGNEQFF. CDR3 DNA: TGCGCCAGCAGCGCGGACATAGGGAATGAGCAGTTCTTC. The full variable domain, rest sourced from reference TRBV5-1 and TRBJ2-1, is KAGVTQTPRYLIKTRGQQVTLSCSPISGHRSVSWYQQTPGQGLQFLFEYFSETQRNKGNFPGRFSGRQFSNSRSEMNVSTLELGDSALYLCASSADIGNEQFFGPGTRLTVL.

The table lists this clone with many counts. Within the sample, other DNA sequences also encode this same CDR3. The chain is built from TRBV28 and TRBJ1-4; D not certain. V was pared by 6 bases and J by 8 bases, with 16 bases between. The length of the CDR3 is 14 residues. Germline V gene data show CDR1 as MDHEN and CDR2 as SYDVKM. The CDR3 reads CASSRRTGVEKLFF. CDR3 bases: TGTGCCAGCAGCCGAAGAACGGGCGTGGAAAAACTGTTTTTT. Full variable domain (missing parts from reference TRBV28 and TRBJ1-4): DVKVTQSSRYLVKRTGEKVFLECVQDMDHENMFWYRQDPGLGLRLIYFSYDVKMKEKGDIPEGYSVSREKKERFSLILESASTNQTSMYLCASSRRTGVEKLFFGSGTQLSVL.

The chain links TRBV2 to TRBJ2-7, with D hard to call. The CDR3 covers 13 residues. Trimming cost V 0 bases and J 2 bases, with 5 bases left between them. CDR1 is SNHLY and CDR2 is FYNNEI in the germline V gene. CDR3 nucleotides: TGTGCCAGCAGTGAAGCAGGGCCCTACGAGCAGTACTTC. Its translation is CASSEAGPYEQYF.

The rearrangement uses TRBV5-1 and TRBJ1-1, with 7 nucleotides matching TRBD1. The CDR3 length is 15 residues. Germline V gene sequence: CDR1 SGHRS, CDR2 YFSETQ. V dropped 0 bases and J dropped 4; count of bases not matched to a gene: 6. The CDR3 here is CASSLEGALGTEAFF. The CDR3 DNA follows: TGCGCCAGCAGCTTGGAGGGGGCACTGGGCACTGAAGCTTTCTTT.

The chain recombines TRBV10-1 with TRBJ1-1; TRBD1 matches at 7 bases. This CDR3 contains 14 residues. After removal of 4 bases from V and 4 bases from J, the junction contained 6 bases not matched to a gene. CDR1 and CDR2 (germline): WNHNN, SYGVQD (reference sequence). Here the CDR3 DNA reads TGCGCCAGCAGTGCCACAGGGGTTGGCACTGAAGCTTTCTTT. Translation gives CASSATGVGTEAFF.

The sample holds many counts of this clone. The same CDR3 can be traced to other DNA sequences in this sample. The chain carries TRBV27 and TRBJ2-7; D call uncertain. There are 13 residues in the CDR3. V was shortened by 3 bases and J by 4 bases, with 10 bases between the two germline ends. Germline values: CDR1 MNHEY, CDR2 SMNVEV (reference sequence). CDR3: CASSFSDGYEQYF. CDR3 coding DNA: TGTGCCAGCAGTTTTTCGGACGGTTACGAGCAGTACTTC.

The V gene is TRBV30, the J gene TRBJ1-6; D is unresolved. The CDR3 loop spans 13 amino acids. The germline gives CDR1 GTSNPN, CDR2 SVGIG (reference sequence). V was pared by 4 bases and J by 9 bases, with 13 bases between. The CDR3 is CAWTGSRFSPLHF. The CDR3, as DNA: TGTGCCTGGACGGGGTCTCGGTTTTCACCCCTCCACTTT.

The chain combines TRBV5-6 with TRBJ2-7, with 9 bases matching TRBD1. V lost 3 bases and J lost 0; bases outside the gene matches: 10. This CDR3 contains 17 residues. Germline CDR1 SGHDT, CDR2 YYEEEE. This CDR3 is CASSWWTGDAPSYEQYF. In DNA, the CDR3 is TGTGCCAGCAGCTGGTGGACAGGGGACGCGCCCTCCTACGAGCAGTACTTC.

The chain couples TRBV4-2 to TRBJ1-5; D is perhaps TRBD1 (6 bases). V lost 1 base, J lost 1 base, and 8 bases lay in between. The CDR3 runs 15 residues. The germline CDR1 and CDR2 sequences are LGHNA and YNFKEQ. The CDR3 DNA is TGTGCCAGCAGCCAAGTTGACAGGAGCAATCAGCCCCAGCATTTT. It specifies CASSQVDRSNQPQHF.